Below are 14 T cell receptor beta chains sequenced from a single sample in a study of T cell responses to AZD1222 COVID-19 vaccine. Sequenced by immunoSEQ multiplex PCR; TCRdb stores in-frame clones only, minus some. The sample has approximately 300,000 clones, approximately 94% seen once. This specimen consisted of peripheral blood, obtained 28 days after the second AZD1222 dose. Every receptor here comes from an adult who received the AZD1222 COVID-19 vaccine.

The chain couples TRBV4-3 to TRBJ2-7; 16 positions match TRBD2. V was pared by 4 bases and J by 0 bases, with 3 bases of the junction left unmatched. The length of the CDR3 is 17 residues. Germline CDR1 reads LGHNA; CDR2 reads YSLEER. CDR3 amino acids: CASSLGTSGRASYEQYF. CDR3 in DNA: TGCGCCAGCAGCCTAGGGACTAGCGGGAGGGCCTCCTACGAGCAGTACTTC.

This clone appeared a single time. The genes are TRBV19 and TRBJ1-1; no reliable D call. Trimming took off 0 bases at V and 7 bases at J, with 9 bases between the two ends. Germline V CDR1 and CDR2: LNHDA, SQIVND (reference sequence). CDR3 size: 13 residues. DNA for the CDR3: TGTGCCAGTAGTATAGATTGGGCGAGTGAAGCTTTCTTT. The encoded protein is CASSIDWASEAFF.

V and J are TRBV20-1 and TRBJ1-2; 7 bases line up with TRBD1. The germline gives CDR1 DFQATT, CDR2 SNEGSKA (reference sequence). V shed 3 bases, J shed 8 bases, and the junction held 9 bases outside the gene matches. The CDR3 contains 13 residues. CDR3 sequence (DNA): TGCAGTGCTAGTTCCGGGACAGAAGCAGGCTACACCTTC. This translates into CSASSGTEAGYTF.

The chain couples TRBV13 to TRBJ2-1, with D unresolved. The CDR3 has 12 amino acids. The germline gives CDR1 PRHDT, CDR2 FYEKMQ (reference sequence). V was pared by 4 bases and J by 5 bases, with 6 bases between. CDR3 nucleotide sequence: TGTGCCAGCAGCTCAACCCACAATGAGCAGTTCTTC. Its protein is CASSSTHNEQFF.

The chain is built from TRBV19 and TRBJ1-1; 7 nucleotides match TRBD1. The junction had 6 bases not matched to a gene; V was cut back by 4 bases and J by 1 base. Germline CDR1 and CDR2: LNHDA and SQIVND (reference sequence). The CDR3 has 15 amino acids. CDR3 in DNA: TGTGCCAGTAGTACACAGGGGAGGGGGAACACTGAAGCTTTCTTT. This codes for CASSTQGRGNTEAFF.

In its sample, this clone was seen once. The chain couples TRBV12-3 or TRBV12-4 to TRBJ1-1, with D possibly being TRBD1 (5 bases). V lost 2 bases, J lost 8 bases, and 12 bases lay in between. The CDR3 consists of 13 residues. The CDR3 spells CASSLRGPGEAFF. Here the CDR3 DNA reads TGTGCCAGCAGTTTAAGGGGACCGGGGGAAGCTTTCTTT.

The genes are TRBV6-6 and TRBJ1-4, with a weak D call TRBD1 (5 bases). CDR1 and CDR2 from the germline V gene are MNHNY and SVGAGI (reference sequence). The CDR3 sequence is 16 residues long. Trimming shortened V by 6 bases and J by 3 bases, and 17 bases separated the two germline ends. This CDR3 is CASRHGGGSANEKLFF. The DNA of the CDR3 is TGTGCCAGCAGGCATGGGGGGGGGTCGGCTAATGAAAAACTGTTTTTT.

The V and J genes are TRBV2 and TRBJ1-5; D unresolved. The V end lost 5 bases, the J end lost 5 bases, and 10 bases lay between the germline ends. The CDR3 length is 13 residues. Germline V gene sequence: CDR1 SNHLY, CDR2 FYNNEI. CDR3 bases: TGTGCCAGCAGTCAGCCTCCATATCAGCCCCAGCATTTT. Amino acid sequence: CASSQPPYQPQHF.

This CDR3 is CASSLAAGVGYGYTF. For the CDR3, the DNA is TGCGCCAGCAGCTTGGCCGCGGGGGTTGGCTATGGCTACACCTTC. The gene calls are TRBV5-1 and TRBJ1-2; maybe TRBD1 (5 bases). V was shortened by 0 bases and J by 4 bases, with 13 bases between the two germline ends. The CDR3 covers 15 residues. CDR1 and CDR2 from the germline V gene are SGHRS and YFSETQ. The full variable domain, rest sourced from reference TRBV5-1 and TRBJ1-2, is KAGVTQTPRYLIKTRGQQVTLSCSPISGHRSVSWYQQTPGQGLQFLFEYFSETQRNKGNFPGRFSGRQFSNSRSEMNVSTLELGDSALYLCASSLAAGVGYGYTFGSGTRLTVV.

This clone has only one observation. The chain is built from TRBV19 and TRBJ1-4; weak D call: TRBD1 (6 bases). This CDR3 is 14 amino acids long. V dropped 7 bases and J dropped 7 bases, with 16 bases sitting between them. CDR1 is LNHDA, CDR2 SQIVND, per germline (reference sequence). Here the CDR3 DNA reads TGTGCCAGTACGAACCCGGGGGGCTTTGAAAAACTGTTTTTT. As protein: CASTNPGGFEKLFF.

The chain's CDR3 is CASSQGPNQPQHF. The DNA of the CDR3 is TGCGCCAGCAGCCAAGGACCGAACCAGCCCCAGCATTTT. The chain couples TRBV4-1 to TRBJ1-5; unclear D gene. Germline V gene data show CDR1 as MGHRA and CDR2 as YSYEKL. Trimming took 1 base from V and 7 from J, leaving 8 bases between them. There are 13 residues in the CDR3.

The chain couples TRBV2 to TRBJ2-4; 8 positions match TRBD1. The V gene end was trimmed by 11 bases and the J gene end by 4 bases; junction bases not matched to a gene: 4. The CDR3 is 12 residues long. Per the germline V gene, CDR1 is SNHLY and CDR2 is FYNNEI. The CDR3 spells CAGGQEKNIQYF. The CDR3 coding sequence is TGTGCCGGGGGACAGGAGAAAAACATTCAGTACTTC.

This sequence joins TRBV6-5 and TRBJ1-1, with 9 bases fitting TRBD1. The CDR3 length is 15 residues. CDR1 MNHEY and CDR2 SVGAGI come from the germline V gene. Germline trimming cut 8 bases from V and 1 base from J; bases unmatched to any gene: 8. CDR3 in amino acids: CASRDREEGNTEAFF. The CDR3 nucleotides are TGTGCCAGCCGGGACAGGGAAGAGGGGAACACTGAAGCTTTCTTT.

This chain uses TRBV7-9 with TRBJ2-3; D not certain. The CDR3 is 14 amino acids. With 5 bases removed from V and 6 bases from J, the gap between germline ends came to 15 bases. Germline V gives CDR1 SEHNR, CDR2 FQNEAQ (reference sequence). CDR3 in DNA: TGTGCCAGCAGCGGGATAGAGGACGTCGATACGCAGTATTTT. This sequence encodes CASSGIEDVDTQYF.